This T cell receptor beta chain was captured by sequencing in a study of blood T cell repertoires in COVID-19. About the research overall: Acute and convalescent COVID-19 specimens originated in the United States, Italy and Spain. The cDNA or gDNA used as material had been derived from T cells, B-cell-depleted T cells, or PBMCs.

This clone was seen once. In the original workflow: Counts of nucleated cells, estimated from reference gene primer amplification, were obtained. Repertoires were generated with immunoSEQ multiplex PCR, while TCRdb's copy carries only in-frame clones and drops some. The V and J calls and the clone size are those of that table, but D and trimming were determined from the DNA. Of approximately 82,000 clones in the sample, over 70% are singletons; the top ten hold approximately 17%. Unmatched junction bases numbered 12, after V lost 5 bases and J lost 2 bases. Germline-derived CDR1 and CDR2 are SGHDT and YYEEEE. This CDR3 is built from 16 residues.

Sample: peripheral blood. The J gene is TRBJ1-2, the V gene TRBV5-6; 7 nucleotides match TRBD1. This clonotype originated in a woman aged 60 to 75 with acute or convalescent COVID-19. The CDR3 nucleotides read TGTGCCAGCAGTCGCTCCACAGGGGCCTCCAACTATGGCTACACCTTC. Residues: CASSRSTGASNYGYTF.